This TCR beta chain was found in a study of beta chain features in type 1 diabetes. The investigators reverse transcribed all of the isolated RNA, so they sequenced expressed TCRB transcripts. Clones were read by immunoSEQ multiplex PCR, and TCRdb kept only the in-frame ones, dropping some. The sample lists around 97,000 clones; roughly 28% were seen once. V shed 0 bases, J shed 4 bases, and the junction held 4 bases outside the gene matches. The germline V gene has CDR1 MDHEN and CDR2 SYDVKM. The CDR3 has 16 residues. Study-wide results and caveats: A cDNA-based sequencing approach could over-represent cells with high TCR expression. Moderate yet significant TCRB CDR3 shortening was seen in Type 1 diabetes patients in all four CD4+ subsets. TCRB rearrangement may or may not be influenced by HLA type; here this remained unresolved.

A note on this clone: The antigen is unknown.

The authors sorted CD4+ naive, central memory, regulatory and stem cell-like memory cells via CD45RO/CCR7/CD25/CD127/CD95/CD27. Sorted populations all had greater than 95% purity. The source material was central memory CD4+ T cells from blood. This chain connects TRBV28 to TRBJ2-1; TRBD2 matches 9 bases. The sequence was obtained from a woman aged 18-30 years with type 1 diabetes. The CDR3 reads CASSLWASGVYNEQFF. The CDR3 nucleotides are TGTGCCAGCAGTTTATGGGCTAGCGGGGTATACAATGAGCAGTTCTTC.